The subject of this entry is one T cell receptor beta chain. This sample is part of a study of shared clonotypes between healthy human individuals. For the study at large: There were three CD4 naive, three CD4 memory, two CD8 naive and one CD8 memory plates per donor.

Execution of the assay was at deep level. Replicate PCRs from sorted subsets contained 200 ng DNA, which is some 32,000 T cell genomes. Using immunoSEQ multiplex PCR, the repertoire was profiled, and TCRdb retains in-frame clones only, with some absent. The sample shows 650,000 to 750,000 clones, 72% of them seen only once. This receptor was taken from a woman aged 25 to 45 in good health. Sequencing used memory CD4+ T cells sorted from blood. Subset defined: CD45RA-negative fraction.

The CDR3 nucleotides read TGTGCCAGCAGCCATAGTACGGGAACCTACGAGCAGTACTTC. Protein product: CASSHSTGTYEQYF. This chain connects TRBV7-9 to TRBJ2-7; TRBD2 is a possible D gene (5 bases). With 5 bases removed from V and 2 bases from J, the gap between germline ends came to 13 bases. The CDR3 extends over 14 amino acids. From germline, CDR1 is SEHNR and CDR2 FQNEAQ (reference sequence).